The clone carrying this T cell receptor (beta chain) was counted only a few times. One entry per CDR3 protein, called by TCRdb with MiXCR from the RT-PCR reads. The sample records about 680,000 distinct CDR3 sequences, 12% to 15% being singletons. This TCR derives from a female donor in good health, serving as a healthy control. Sequences were obtained from memory CD4+ T cells from blood.

Written as DNA, the CDR3 is TGCAGTGCTATCTCAGGAGGGACAGGGGTGGACGAGCAGTACTTC. As protein: CSAISGGTGVDEQYF. The chain recombines TRBV20-1 with TRBJ2-7, with 10 bases identical to TRBD1. CDR3 length: 15 amino acids. With 4 bases clipped from V and 5 bases from J, the junction kept 11 bases outside the gene matches. Germline CDR1 DFQATT, CDR2 SNEGSKA (reference sequence).